Following are 2 T cell receptor beta chains from one sample sequenced in a study of cytomegalovirus exposure and HLA in healthy donors. The PCR made use of 60 Vbeta and 13 Jbeta primers. Data came from immunoSEQ multiplex PCR; TCRdb stores just in-frame clones and leaves some out. The table has 110,000 or so clones, approximately 14% seen once; the top ten hold more than 0.65%. Sequenced sample: PBMCs. The receptors here all came from a female donor in good health and CMV-seronegative.

V gene TRBV2 combines with J gene TRBJ2-7; D possibly corresponds to TRBD1 (5 bases). V gave up 11 bases and J gave up 6 bases, with 17 bases separating them. Germline V gene lookup returns CDR1 SNHLY and CDR2 FYNNEI. This CDR3 region has 12 residues. CDR3 residues: CAAVQGLREQYF. The CDR3 DNA reads TGTGCCGCGGTTCAGGGTCTGCGCGAGCAGTACTTC.

The sample holds a few counts of this clone. J is TRBJ1-2 and V is TRBV5-1; 9 bases map to TRBD1. V trimming: 0 bases; J trimming: 2 bases; junction bases outside the gene matches: 5. CDR1 is SGHRS and CDR2 is YFSETQ in the germline V gene. The CDR3 consists of 16 residues. In nucleotides, the CDR3 is TGCGCCAGCAGCTTGGCCCCGGGACAGGGAAACTATGGCTACACCTTC. Amino acids: CASSLAPGQGNYGYTF.